This T cell receptor (beta chain) was captured by sequencing in a study of early T cells in non-severe SARS-CoV-2 infection. Whole-study context: Unsorted whole-blood RNA was sequenced in bulk, leaving chains unpaired.

This clonotype was detected many times. The antigen remains unidentified. CDR3 length: 12 amino acids. Per the germline V gene, CDR1 is SQVTM and CDR2 is ANQGSEA. Between the trimmed V and J ends, which lost 6 bases and 4 bases, there was a span of 12 bases. Notes on the study in general: Matching against VDJdb likely underestimated virus-specific expansions, favoring anti-spike CD8.

The protocol attached unique molecular identifiers to individual cDNA molecules. TCRdb fed the 5' RACE reads into MiXCR, producing one record per CDR3 protein. The table records approximately 66,000 distinct CDR3 sequences, approximately 12% of them present only once. The specimen sequenced was whole blood. This sequence was found in an adult who was a healthcare worker with PCR-confirmed SARS-CoV-2 infection or an uninfected control (not recorded which). The chain links TRBV29-1 to TRBJ2-5, with D possibly matching TRBD2 (5 bases). Here the CDR3 DNA reads TGCAGCGTCCTCCCAAGCGGAGAGACCCAGTACTTC. It encodes CSVLPSGETQYF.